This T cell receptor beta chain was observed in a study of type 1 regulatory T cells. About the research overall: An in vitro protocol generated T-allo10, a Tr1-enriched, alloantigen-specific CD4 T cell product.

TCRdb processed the reads anew with MiXCR; each CDR3 protein has one entry. This table holds tens of thousands of distinct CDR3 sequences, approximately 47% found once. Germline V gene sequence: CDR1 KGHSH, CDR2 LQKENI. This CDR3 is 13 amino acids long. The V end was cut by 4 bases, the J end by 3 bases, with 9 bases between. About this clonotype itself: Antigen unknown.

The rearrangement joins TRBV18 to TRBJ1-2, with D unclear. This clonotype was sampled from a human donor in good health. Material: cultured non-Tr1 T cells, either the whole culture or a sorted T cell fraction (not recorded which). In nucleotides, the CDR3 is TGTGCCAGCTCACGGAATGGAGACTATGGCTACACCTTC. This translates into CASSRNGDYGYTF.